The rows below give T cell receptor beta chains drawn from one sample of a study of blood T cell repertoires in COVID-19. The data were produced by immunoSEQ multiplex PCR, yet TCRdb's version contains in-frame clones alone and is incomplete. The sample consists of about 170,000 clones, approximately 85% of them appearing once. The sequenced sample was peripheral blood. The receptors derive from an older man with COVID-19, enrolled during active disease. Both conserved end residues are trimmed from each CDR3. Fields, in order: V gene, D gene, CDR3 protein. D genes are given only for firm matches.

TRBV6-8 | . | ASSWAGLDWNEQF
TRBV7-3 | TRBD1 | ASSPGQGETQY
TRBV4-2 | TRBD1 | ASSQVSPGGNYGYT
TRBV15 | . | ATSRDSSKVSNSPLH
TRBV6-6 | TRBD1 | ASMDRDRNSNQPQH
TRBV2 | . | ASSEEGTTF
TRBV19 | . | ASSIIESSYNEQF
TRBV28 | . | ASSSDRWAF
TRBV18 | TRBD2 | ASSPMAGGLDEQY
TRBV6-5 | TRBD2 | ASARLGGGTDTQY
TRBV20-1 | . | SASRGYRYEQY
TRBV6-6 | TRBD1 | ASSFGQVYGYT
TRBV3-1/TRBV3-2 | . | ASSQGVGAF
TRBV20-1 | . | SASISGRRGETQY
TRBV2 | . | ASIQFWGSPLH
TRBV29-1 | TRBD1 | SAKSGQGLYQETQY
TRBV5-4 | . | ASSAQGSTNEKLF
TRBV27 | . | ASSPQRASGTDTQY
TRBV24-1 | . | ATSPTGLETQY
TRBV7-3 | TRBD2 | ASSLTTSGGTDTQY
TRBV7-2 | TRBD2 | ASRRGGRETQY
TRBV5-1 | . | ASSWTARDTQY
TRBV18 | . | ASSPLRLSNTGELF
TRBV7-2 | . | ASSLVVAPSTDTQY
TRBV5-4 | . | ASTFSTGRDTQY
TRBV27 | . | ASSFTDSTYEQY
TRBV4-1 | . | ASSLVGYNEQF
TRBV2 | . | ASSADQGPEWNQPQH
TRBV18 | . | ASSPRSEGTEAF
TRBV5-4 | . | ASSRQWGSYGYT
TRBV12-5 | . | ASATEGGWNQPQH
TRBV28 | . | ASSGAGGSTEAF
TRBV9 | . | ASSVGQAFTEAF
TRBV6-5 | . | ASSYSHGDNSPLH
TRBV18 | TRBD2 | ASSPYGGGTTGEQF
TRBV7-2 | TRBD2 | ASSRSGGADTQY
TRBV18 | . | ASSPPSRVLYGYT
TRBV28 | TRBD1 | ASSLPRQGIYSNSPLH
TRBV27 | TRBD1 | ASSPYRGRGYT
TRBV7-3 | TRBD1 | ASSTDRGRVYGYT
TRBV14 | . | ASSRIGERDYGYT
TRBV7-9 | . | ASSLRSYNSPLH
TRBV19 | . | AIGPGLSNSPLH
TRBV18 | TRBD1 | ASSPQTGDEKLF
TRBV9 | . | ASSVDPGGYNSPLH
TRBV29-1 | . | SVEGQTKRDTQY
TRBV11-2 | TRBD1 | ASSSSGTGGDPEF
TRBV29-1 | . | SVGVAASGNTIY
TRBV5-1 | . | ASSENAGELF
TRBV5-1 | . | ASSLGGREETQY
TRBV6-5 | TRBD2 | ASHRLAGGYGTQY
TRBV6-5 | . | ASNLVGGTEAF
TRBV4-2 | . | ASSQAVQGTAQY
TRBV7-8 | . | ASTSRELFVGGYT